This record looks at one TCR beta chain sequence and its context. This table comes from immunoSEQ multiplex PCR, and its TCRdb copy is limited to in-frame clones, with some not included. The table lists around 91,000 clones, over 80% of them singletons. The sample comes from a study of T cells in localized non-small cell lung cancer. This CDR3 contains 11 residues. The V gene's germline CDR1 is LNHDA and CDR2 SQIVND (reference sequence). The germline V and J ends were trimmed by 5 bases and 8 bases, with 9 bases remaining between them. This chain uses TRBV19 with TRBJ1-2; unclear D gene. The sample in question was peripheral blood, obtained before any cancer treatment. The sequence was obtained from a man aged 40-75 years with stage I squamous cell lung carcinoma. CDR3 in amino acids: CASSAGGGYTF. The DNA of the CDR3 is TGTGCCAGTAGTGCCGGCGGCGGCTACACCTTC.